This T cell receptor (beta chain) is from a study of T cells in Graves' hyperthyroidism and ophthalmopathy (dated by TCRdb to between 2017 and 2020). Regarding the complete study: Peripheral blood samples were taken at the time of initial diagnosis, prior to any treatment. The study also compared thyroid tissue and blood T-cell repertoires from 6 or 7 Graves' hyperthyroidism patients. According to the paper, TCR Vbeta CDR3 sequencing was carried out on approximately 140 peripheral blood samples, which came from around 43 ophthalmopathy, fewer than 80 hyperthyroidism and about 17 progressor patients. The 100 or so discovery patients were randomly split 7:3 into training and test sets. To identify TCR V-J signatures that set the groups apart, the researchers used a discovery cohort of 90 to 100 patients, made up of fewer than 50 with Graves' ophthalmopathy and 55 to 65 with stable Graves' hyperthyroidism. Following sampling, methimazole starting at 30 mg daily was given to hyperthyroidism patients, and high-dose intravenous methylprednisolone was given to ophthalmopathy patients. Prospective prediction of ophthalmopathy was tested in an independent validation cohort consisting of 18 hyperthyroidism patients and approximately 16 patients who later progressed to ophthalmopathy. The paper as a whole reports these results and caveats: In cross-validation, a model built on a 13 V-J signature told ophthalmopathy apart from stable hyperthyroidism with less than 90% sensitivity and about 81% specificity, and in testing the same model reached 80%/75%. No statistical method was used to set the sample size in advance, and investigators knew the group allocation. Most expanded thyroid clonotypes (frequency above 0.001) were also detected in blood, suggesting blood repertoires may reflect thyroid immune responses. In validation, progression to ophthalmopathy was predicted by the model with roughly 69% sensitivity and roughly 76% specificity, a median of approximately 6.5 months before onset.

The TCR beta CDR3 regions were amplified from RNA transcripts. The first round of RT-PCR for the TCR CDR3 was performed with the HTBI primer set and the Qiagen OneStep RT-PCR kit. Libraries were constructed in a second round of multiplex PCR, after which size selection and purification were carried out. Libraries were sequenced paired-end with 100 bp reads on an Illumina HiSeq2000. The study's own analysis went as follows. SOAPnuke was used to process the raw data, removing reads that contained adapters or uncalled bases, had a mean Phred below 15, or lacked an exact match to the constant primer or identifier. High-quality paired reads were merged using COPE v1.2.5, and each unique nucleotide sequence was defined as a clonotype. Clonotypes were aligned to IMGT TRBV, TRBD and TRBJ reference segments using MiTCR v1.1. Analysis was restricted to V-J combinations with a frequency above 0.0001, which covered approximately 99% of repertoires. The TCS score was defined as the ratio of F50 (clonal expansion) to E x V (chaos), calculated using BLOSUM62-based TCRdist between CDR3 peptides within each V-J. Welch's t-statistics and random forest reduced just over 500 V-J features to roughly 13, which were used in a naive Bayes classifier (R e1071). TCRdb trimmed the raw reads at Q25, called clones with MiXCR and kept productive beta chains. Under each unique CDR3 protein, matching rows form one entry showing the most common genes and DNA. The V and J calls shown here were made by TCRdb, not taken from the authors' results. In all, the sample holds nearly 600,000 distinct CDR3 sequences, and approximately 15% of those were seen once. 7% to 9% of the sample lies in the top ten.

The CDR3 measures 13 amino acids from cysteine to phenylalanine. Only the CDR3 DNA stays, 39 bases, in frame from base 1. Relative to germline, V is missing 8 bases and J is missing 5 bases, with 9 bases of the junction outside any gene match. From a lookup of the germline V gene (reference sequence), CDR1 and CDR2 are MNHEY and SMNVEV. In the ophthalmopathy patients, disease was moderately to severely active, with a Clinical Activity Score of 3 or more, a NOSPECS grade of 4 or more, and a duration of less than 3 months. Patients with uncontrolled infections, other autoimmune diseases, pregnancy or lactation were excluded. Diagnoses relied on clinical symptoms, serum thyroxine and TRAb, thyroid ultrasound and orbital computed tomography. PBMCs were separated from roughly 10 ml of fresh peripheral blood using Ficoll-Paque density gradient centrifugation. Trizol reagent was used to extract total RNA, and RNA quality was then checked on an Agilent 2100 Bioanalyzer.

This clonotype was detected ten times or more. Its recognized antigen is unknown. Per-nucleotide qualities are absent, and no much larger clonotype sits a single base away. The rearrangement joined TRBV27 to TRBJ2-7; TRBD1 lines up with 7 middle nucleotides. This TCR was recovered from a woman aged 18-35 years with Graves' ophthalmopathy. The sequencing input was blood. The CDR3 protein is CASSYKQGNEQYF. The bases read TGTGCCAGCTCATATAAACAGGGGAACGAGCAGTACTTC.